One sample yielded the 24 T cell receptor beta chains listed below, sequenced in a study of post-analysis software for immune sequencing data. Their target antigens are unknown. The study's findings and limits: Compared with controls, patients had more of roughly 5 TRBV segments, including TRBV5-6, TRBV5-1 and TRBV20-1.

Prepared libraries of TCR beta cDNA carried unique molecular identifiers. TCRdb analysed the PCR reads with MiXCR anew, one entry per CDR3 protein. The sample includes about 400,000 distinct CDR3 sequences, approximately 38% seen only once; the top ten take roughly 13%. Sample: blood. The receptors were gathered from a girl between 5 and 17 years old with multiple sclerosis.

This clonotype was observed a few times. This rearrangement joins TRBV4-1 to TRBJ1-2; D gene ambiguous. The germline V gene has CDR1 MGHRA and CDR2 YSYEKL. With 7 bases removed from V and 8 bases from J, the gap between germline ends came to 14 bases. This CDR3 comprises 12 residues. The CDR3 bases are TGCGCCAGCAAGGCTGGGGAGTACGGCTACACCTTC. Amino acids: CASKAGEYGYTF.

The chain is built from TRBV18 and TRBJ1-4; D unresolved. Germline V lookup: CDR1 KGHSH, CDR2 LQKENI. CDR3 length equals 13 residues. Trimming took off 2 bases at V and 2 bases at J, with 3 bases between the two ends. The CDR3 is CASSPGTNEKLFF. CDR3 DNA: TGTGCCAGCTCACCAGGGACTAATGAAAAACTGTTTTTT.

This clonotype has a handful of counts. The gene calls are TRBV21-1 and TRBJ2-7. TRBV21-1 constitutes a pseudogene. This CDR3 has 15 residues. The CDR3 coding sequence is TGTGCCAGCAGCCACCCTACAGGGATCTCCTACGAGCAGTACTTC. Protein: CASSHPTGISYEQYF.

This clonotype was recorded only once. A read error may be the cause here, since a much bigger clone is one base away. The J gene is TRBJ1-5, the V gene TRBV12-3 or TRBV12-4; TRBD1 is a possible D gene (5 bases). This CDR3 region has 13 residues. Trimming shortened V by 2 bases and J by 5 bases, and 7 bases separated the two germline ends. CDR3 amino acids: CASSLSGDQPQHF. The DNA for the CDR3 is TGTGCCAGCAGTTTATCGGGGGATCAGCCCCAGCATTTT.

The genes are TRBV14 and TRBJ2-1; 8 bases align to TRBD2. The CDR3 length is 17 residues. Germline values: CDR1 SGHDN, CDR2 FVKESK. The junction had 10 bases not matched to a gene; V was cut back by 4 bases and J by 2 bases. The CDR3 loop reads CASSPTLGRGAYNEQFF. CDR3 nucleotides: TGTGCCAGCAGCCCTACCCTTGGGCGGGGGGCCTACAATGAGCAGTTCTTC.

The rearrangement links TRBV7-3 to TRBJ2-1, with 7 bases that match TRBD1. Germline-derived CDR1 and CDR2 are SGHTA and FQGTGA. The CDR3 contains 20 residues. V lost 0 bases to trimming and J lost 0 bases; unmatched junction nucleotides: 14. The CDR3 DNA reads as TGTGCCAGCAGCTTAACCCCGGGACAGATTATCGTAAGCTCCTACAATGAGCAGTTCTTC. It yields the protein CASSLTPGQIIVSSYNEQFF.

This chain connects TRBV12-3 or TRBV12-4 to TRBJ2-1, with 9 bases that match TRBD2. J was trimmed by 8 bases and V by 2 bases; bases with no gene match: 7. CDR3 length equals 15 residues. CDR3 loop: CASSLMASGEDEQFF. The CDR3 DNA sequence: TGTGCCAGCAGTTTAATGGCTAGCGGGGAGGATGAGCAGTTCTTC.

This clonotype was recorded only once. This may stem from a read error, because a much larger clone lies one nucleotide away. No conserved phenylalanine or tryptophan ends this CDR3, so it is likely a read error. J is TRBJ2-1 and V is TRBV7-2; 8 bases align to TRBD1. CDR3 length: 18 amino acids. Germline CDR1 reads SGHTA; CDR2 reads FQGNSA. Unmatched junction bases numbered 9, after V lost 0 bases and J lost 2 bases. The CDR3 sequence is CASSLAGTGGTAYNEQFV. CDR3 coding DNA: TGTGCCAGCAGCTTAGCCGGGACAGGTGGGACGGCCTACAATGAGCAGTTCGTC.

Only a few counts were recorded for this clonotype. The rearrangement uses TRBV20-1 and TRBJ2-1; D is unresolved. Trimming took 1 base from V and 7 from J, leaving 11 bases between them. Germline V gene sequence: CDR1 DFQATT, CDR2 SNEGSKA (reference sequence). The CDR3 covers 13 residues. The DNA of the CDR3 is TGCAGTGCTAGAGCCTTAATTGGGAATGAGCAGTTCTTC. This encodes CSARALIGNEQFF.

The chain is built from TRBV29-1 and TRBJ2-1, with TRBD2 as a possible D gene (6 bases). V dropped 6 bases and J dropped 8 bases, with 11 bases sitting between them. CDR1 and CDR2 (germline): SQVTM, ANQGSEA. The CDR3 loop spans 11 amino acids. CDR3 amino acids: CSVRRDDEQFF. The CDR3 DNA follows: TGCAGCGTCAGGAGGGACGATGAGCAGTTCTTC.

The chain is built from TRBV4-2 and TRBJ2-7, with 10 bases that match TRBD2. Germline V gene lookup returns CDR1 LGHNA and CDR2 YNFKEQ. The CDR3 is made up of 16 amino acids. V trimming: 1 base; J trimming: 3 bases; junction bases outside the gene matches: 6. Here the CDR3 reads CASSQVTTSGDYEQYF. For the CDR3, the DNA is TGTGCCAGCAGCCAAGTTACAACTAGCGGGGACTACGAGCAGTACTTC.

The chain carries TRBV7-2 and TRBJ2-1, with TRBD1 matching over 8 bases. CDR1 is SGHTA, CDR2 FQGNSA, per germline. The ends lost 1 base at V and 8 bases at J; junction bases unmatched: 4. This CDR3 has 14 amino acids. The CDR3: CASSLGQGSYEQFF. In nucleotides, the CDR3 is TGTGCCAGCAGCTTAGGACAGGGGAGCTATGAGCAGTTCTTC.

This clonotype was seen a few times. This sequence joins TRBV6-5 and TRBJ1-4, with D tentatively TRBD1 (5 bases). Deletions cut 6 bases from V and 7 bases from J, with 15 bases between. Germline lookup yields CDR1 MNHEY and CDR2 SVGAGI. This CDR3 is built from 14 residues. This CDR3 reads CASRSVTGSEKLFF. The CDR3 DNA reads as TGTGCCAGCAGGTCCGTTACAGGCTCTGAAAAACTGTTTTTT.

This chain joins TRBV7-2 and TRBJ2-3, with 8 bases that match TRBD2. With V trimmed by 7 bases and J by 5 bases, 11 bases remained unmatched. Germline CDR1 SGHTA, CDR2 FQGNSA. The CDR3 length is 15 residues. As DNA, the CDR3 is TGTGCCAGCAACATCAATAGCGGGGCTGGAGATACGCAGTATTTT. The encoded protein is CASNINSGAGDTQYF.

This clonotype has just a few counts. This sequence joins TRBV24-1 and TRBJ2-7, with D possibly matching TRBD1 (6 bases). Deletions cut 9 bases from V and 1 base from J, with 27 bases between. The germline CDR1 and CDR2 sequences are KGHDR and SFDVKD. CDR3 length: 18 amino acids. CDR3 nucleotides: TGTGCCACCCCGACCTGGGACACATACATTTCCCCGTCCTACGAGCAGTACTTC. Translating gives CATPTWDTYISPSYEQYF.

The V call is TRBV24-1, the J call TRBJ2-1; TRBD2 might be the D (6 bases). Trimming removed 7 bases at V and 0 bases at J, with 9 bases between. This CDR3 comprises 14 residues. Germline V gene data show CDR1 as KGHDR and CDR2 as SFDVKD. The chain's CDR3 is CATSLGGSYNEQFF. In DNA, the CDR3 is TGTGCCACCAGCCTCGGGGGCTCCTACAATGAGCAGTTCTTC.

The rearrangement joins TRBV4-1 to TRBJ2-5; no firm D call. The CDR3 extends over 12 amino acids. Germline CDR1 is MGHRA and CDR2 is YSYEKL. The germline V and J ends were trimmed by 2 bases and 5 bases, with 6 bases remaining between them. The CDR3 here is CASSQPQETQYF. As DNA, the CDR3 is TGCGCCAGCAGCCAACCCCAGGAGACCCAGTACTTC.

The chain recombines TRBV7-8 with TRBJ2-7; the D call may be TRBD1 or TRBD2 (5 bases each). There are 14 residues in the CDR3. V lost 5 bases to trimming and J lost 0 bases, with 11 bases between them. Germline CDR1 and CDR2: SGHVS and FQNEAQ. The CDR3 DNA is TGTGCCAGCAGCCATCCCGGGACCTCCTACGAGCAGTACTTC. This sequence encodes CASSHPGTSYEQYF. Full variable domain (remainder filled in from reference TRBV7-8 and TRBJ2-7): GAGVSQSPRYKVAKRGQDVALRCDPISGHVSLFWYQQALGQGPEFLTYFQNEAQLDKSGLPSDRFFAERPEGSVSTLKIQRTQQEDSAVYLCASSHPGTSYEQYFGPGTRLTVT.

In this sample, this clonotype turned up a few times. The rearrangement links TRBV20-1 to TRBJ2-1; 11 bases agree with TRBD2. Trimming took 0 bases from V and 5 from J; bases not matched to a gene: 3. Germline CDR1 reads DFQATT; CDR2 reads SNEGSKA (reference sequence). This CDR3 is built from 15 residues. This CDR3 is CSARDSGGEHNEQFF. The CDR3 DNA reads TGCAGTGCTAGAGATAGCGGGGGGGAACACAATGAGCAGTTCTTC.

The rearrangement uses TRBV4-1 and TRBJ2-3, with 7 bases fitting TRBD2. Germline V lookup: CDR1 MGHRA, CDR2 YSYEKL. The CDR3 loop spans 14 amino acids. The V and J ends lost 1 base and 7 bases, in that order; junction bases with no gene match: 5. The CDR3 here is CASSQVGGENTQYF. Here the CDR3 DNA reads TGCGCCAGCAGCCAAGTGGGGGGGGAGAATACGCAGTATTTT.

This clonotype was counted many times. The J gene is TRBJ1-2, the V gene TRBV29-1; D unresolved. The CDR3 spans 13 residues. The V and J ends lost 0 bases and 8 bases respectively, with 13 bases between them. Looked up from germline, CDR1 is SQVTM and CDR2 is ANQGSEA. The CDR3 spells CSVEERLGSGYTF. The DNA of the CDR3 is TGCAGCGTTGAAGAGAGACTGGGTTCCGGCTACACCTTC.

The V call is TRBV6-2 or TRBV6-3, the J call TRBJ1-1; maybe TRBD1 (5 bases). Germline V lookup: CDR1 MNHEY, CDR2 SVGEGT. The CDR3 spans 14 residues. The V gene lost 7 bases and the J gene lost 4 bases, with 16 bases spanning the gap. The CDR3 protein is CASTKGGVGTEAFF. The CDR3 region has the DNA TGTGCCAGCACCAAGGGAGGGGTTGGCACTGAAGCTTTCTTT.

This sequence joins TRBV12-3 or TRBV12-4 and TRBJ1-2, with TRBD1 matching 10 bases. The CDR3 sequence is 15 residues long. V dropped 6 bases and J dropped 4; count of bases not matched to a gene: 8. The CDR3 loop reads CASRKTGGETYGYTF. The CDR3 DNA follows: TGTGCCAGCAGAAAGACAGGGGGCGAAACCTATGGCTACACCTTC.

This clonotype has a single count. The chain employs TRBV20-1 and TRBJ2-5; a possible D gene is TRBD1 (5 bases). Looked up from germline, CDR1 is DFQATT and CDR2 is SNEGSKA (reference sequence). The V end lost 3 bases, the J end lost 4 bases, and 12 bases lay between the germline ends. There are 13 residues in the CDR3. The CDR3 DNA follows: TGCAGTGCTAGTTTTAGCAGGGTAGAGACCCAGTACTTC. Translating gives CSASFSRVETQYF.